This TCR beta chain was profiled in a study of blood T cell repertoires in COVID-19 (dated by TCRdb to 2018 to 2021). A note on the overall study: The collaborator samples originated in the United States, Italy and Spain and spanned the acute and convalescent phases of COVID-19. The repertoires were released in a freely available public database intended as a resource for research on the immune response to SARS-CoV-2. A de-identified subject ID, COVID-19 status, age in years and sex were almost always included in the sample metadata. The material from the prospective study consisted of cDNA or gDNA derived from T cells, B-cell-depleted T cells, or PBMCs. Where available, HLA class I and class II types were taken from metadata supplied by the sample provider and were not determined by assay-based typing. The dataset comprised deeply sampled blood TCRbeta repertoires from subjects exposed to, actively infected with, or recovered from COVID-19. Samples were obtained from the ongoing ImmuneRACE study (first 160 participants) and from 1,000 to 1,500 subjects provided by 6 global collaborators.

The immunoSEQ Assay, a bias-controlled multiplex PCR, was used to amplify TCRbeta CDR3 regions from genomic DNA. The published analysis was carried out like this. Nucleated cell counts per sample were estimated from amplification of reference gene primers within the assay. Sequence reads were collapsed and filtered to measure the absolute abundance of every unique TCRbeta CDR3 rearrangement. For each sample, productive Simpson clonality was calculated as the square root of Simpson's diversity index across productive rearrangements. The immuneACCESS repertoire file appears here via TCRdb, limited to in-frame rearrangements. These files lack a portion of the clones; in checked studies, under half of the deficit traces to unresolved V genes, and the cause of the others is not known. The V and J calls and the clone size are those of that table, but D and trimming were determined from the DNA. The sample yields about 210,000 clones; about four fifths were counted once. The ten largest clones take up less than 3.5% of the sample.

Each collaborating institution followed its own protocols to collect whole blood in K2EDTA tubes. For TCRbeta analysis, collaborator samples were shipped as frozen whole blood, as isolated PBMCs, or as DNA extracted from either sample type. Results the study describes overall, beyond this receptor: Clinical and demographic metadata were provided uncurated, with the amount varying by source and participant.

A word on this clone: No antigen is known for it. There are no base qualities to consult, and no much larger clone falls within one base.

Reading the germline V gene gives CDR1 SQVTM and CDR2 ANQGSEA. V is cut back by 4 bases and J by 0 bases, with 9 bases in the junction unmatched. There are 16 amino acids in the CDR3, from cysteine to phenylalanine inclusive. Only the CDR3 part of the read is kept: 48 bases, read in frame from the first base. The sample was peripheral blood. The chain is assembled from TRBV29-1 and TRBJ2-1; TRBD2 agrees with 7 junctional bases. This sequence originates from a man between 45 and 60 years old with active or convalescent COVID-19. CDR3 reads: CSVGEGTIGSYNEQFF. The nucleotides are TGCAGCGTTGGGGAGGGAACTATCGGCTCCTACAATGAGCAGTTCTTC.